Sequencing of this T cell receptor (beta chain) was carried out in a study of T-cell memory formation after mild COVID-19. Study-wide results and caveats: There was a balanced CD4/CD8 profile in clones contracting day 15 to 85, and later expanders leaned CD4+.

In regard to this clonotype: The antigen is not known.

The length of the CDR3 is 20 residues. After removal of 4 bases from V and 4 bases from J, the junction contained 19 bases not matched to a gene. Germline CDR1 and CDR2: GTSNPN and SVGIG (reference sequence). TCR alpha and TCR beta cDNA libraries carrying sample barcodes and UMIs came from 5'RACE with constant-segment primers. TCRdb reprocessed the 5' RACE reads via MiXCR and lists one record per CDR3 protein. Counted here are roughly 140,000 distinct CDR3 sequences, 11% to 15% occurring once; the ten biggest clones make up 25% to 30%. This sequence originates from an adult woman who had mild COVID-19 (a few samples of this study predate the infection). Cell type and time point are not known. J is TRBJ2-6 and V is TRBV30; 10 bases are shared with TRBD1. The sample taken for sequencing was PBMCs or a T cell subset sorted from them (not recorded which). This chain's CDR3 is CAWTFLQRTGGSFGANVLTF. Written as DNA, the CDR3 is TGTGCCTGGACCTTTCTACAGAGGACAGGGGGAAGCTTCGGGGCCAACGTCCTGACTTTC.